This TCR beta chain was recorded in a study of blood T cell repertoires in COVID-19. Study overall: Sample material is recorded as cDNA or gDNA derived from T cells, B-cell-depleted T cells, or PBMCs.

Authors' analysis steps: How many nucleated cells were present was estimated from reference gene primer amplification. The table came from immunoSEQ multiplex PCR; TCRdb's copy has only in-frame clones and leaves some out. The V and J calls and clone size were taken over from that table, and D and trimming were inferred from the DNA. The sample has 300,000 or so clones; about 83% are singletons. The receptor was derived from a woman in her 50s with acute or convalescent COVID-19. The specimen was peripheral blood.

CDR3 coding DNA: TGTGCCAGTGGAGGGTCTGCAACTAATGAAAAACTGTTTTTT. Protein product: CASGGSATNEKLFF. V gene TRBV19 combines with J gene TRBJ1-4; D gene uncertain. CDR1 is LNHDA and CDR2 is SQIVND in the germline V gene (reference sequence). Trimming removed 8 bases from V and 0 bases from J, with 10 bases in between. The CDR3 sequence is 14 residues long.